These T cell receptor beta chains were read from a single sample in a study of blood T cell repertoires in COVID-19. Measured with immunoSEQ multiplex PCR; TCRdb has only the in-frame clones, and not every one. Seen here are over 120,000 clones, around 80% observed once, and the top ten hold approximately 4.5%. Source material: peripheral blood. All receptors come from an elderly woman with active or convalescent COVID-19. Each CDR3 is given with its conserved first and last residue. A D gene is named only where the DNA matches it firmly. Rows give clone size only sometimes, using once, few, many, or a class for an expanded clone.

cdr3_nt: TGCAGCGTTGAATTTCGTAGCCCCGGCAACTATGGCTACACCTTC
cdr3_aa: CSVEFRSPGNYGYTF
clone_size: few
v_call: TRBV29-1
j_call: TRBJ1-2
cdr3_length: 15
d_call: .

cdr3_nt: TGTGCCATCAGCAGGCAAGAACAGGGCGCCGGGGAGCTGTTTTTT
cdr3_aa: CAISRQEQGAGELFF
clone_size: .
v_call: TRBV10-3
j_call: TRBJ2-2
cdr3_length: 15
d_call: .

cdr3_nt: TGTGCCAGCAGCACCTCCCTGACATATAGCAATCAGCCCCAGCATTTT
cdr3_aa: CASSTSLTYSNQPQHF
clone_size: few
v_call: TRBV7-2
j_call: TRBJ1-5
cdr3_length: 16
d_call: .

cdr3_nt: TGTGCCAGTAGTATAGGGTGGGGGGGTTTGGATACGCAGTATTTT
cdr3_aa: CASSIGWGGLDTQYF
clone_size: .
v_call: TRBV19
j_call: TRBJ2-3
cdr3_length: 15
d_call: TRBD2

cdr3_nt: TGTGCCAGCAGCTCGGGACAGCATAGCAATCAGCCCCAGCATTTT
cdr3_aa: CASSSGQHSNQPQHF
clone_size: .
v_call: TRBV11-2
j_call: TRBJ1-5
cdr3_length: 15
d_call: TRBD1

cdr3_nt: TGTGCCACCACAGGGTGGGAGAATCAGCCCCAGCATTTT
cdr3_aa: CATTGWENQPQHF
clone_size: once
v_call: TRBV10-3
j_call: TRBJ1-5
cdr3_length: 13
d_call: .

cdr3_nt: TGTGCCAGCAGTTACGGCCTAGCTTCTAACACCGGGGAGCTGTTTTTT
cdr3_aa: CASSYGLASNTGELFF
clone_size: once
v_call: TRBV6-5
j_call: TRBJ2-2
cdr3_length: 16
d_call: .

cdr3_nt: TGTGCCAGCAGCGTAGGATCCGGGGTTCTTAATGAAAAACTGTTTTTT
cdr3_aa: CASSVGSGVLNEKLFF
clone_size: .
v_call: TRBV9
j_call: TRBJ1-4
cdr3_length: 16
d_call: .

cdr3_nt: TGTGCCAGCAGCTTACTTTCACTCGGGAGTGAGCAGTTCTTC
cdr3_aa: CASSLLSLGSEQFF
clone_size: once
v_call: TRBV7-2
j_call: TRBJ2-1
cdr3_length: 14
d_call: .

cdr3_nt: TGTGCCAGCAGCGACAGTCCAGGCGGCACTGAAGCTTTCTTT
cdr3_aa: CASSDSPGGTEAFF
clone_size: .
v_call: TRBV7-3
j_call: TRBJ1-1
cdr3_length: 14
d_call: .

cdr3_nt: TGCGCCAGCAGCTCGGGACAGGGGTACGAGCAGTACTTC
cdr3_aa: CASSSGQGYEQYF
clone_size: .
v_call: TRBV5-1
j_call: TRBJ2-7
cdr3_length: 13
d_call: TRBD1

cdr3_nt: TGTGCCAGCAGTCACGACAAGGGACGGGACTTTCAAAACATTCAGTACTTC
cdr3_aa: CASSHDKGRDFQNIQYF
clone_size: .
v_call: TRBV27
j_call: TRBJ2-4
cdr3_length: 17
d_call: .

cdr3_nt: TGCGCCAGCAGCTTCCCAGGGGAAAAACTGTTTTTT
cdr3_aa: CASSFPGEKLFF
clone_size: .
v_call: TRBV5-1
j_call: TRBJ1-4
cdr3_length: 12
d_call: .

cdr3_nt: TGTGCCAGTAGTAGCGGGGGGGCAGGTGAGCAGTTCTTC
cdr3_aa: CASSSGGAGEQFF
clone_size: .
v_call: TRBV19
j_call: TRBJ2-1
cdr3_length: 13
d_call: TRBD2

cdr3_nt: TGTGCCAGCAGCTCGGGGAGGGCGAACGAGCAGTACTTC
cdr3_aa: CASSSGRANEQYF
clone_size: .
v_call: TRBV7-3
j_call: TRBJ2-7
cdr3_length: 13
d_call: TRBD2

cdr3_nt: TGTGCCACCAAGGACAGGGTAAATCAGCCCCAGCATTTT
cdr3_aa: CATKDRVNQPQHF
clone_size: once
v_call: TRBV6-5
j_call: TRBJ1-5
cdr3_length: 13
d_call: TRBD1

cdr3_nt: TGTGCCAGCAGCTCATATGGAAGGGGTCAAACTAATGAAAAACTGTTTTTT
cdr3_aa: CASSSYGRGQTNEKLFF
clone_size: .
v_call: TRBV13
j_call: TRBJ1-4
cdr3_length: 17
d_call: .

cdr3_nt: TGCGCCAGCAGTTCCCCGGAACAGGCGTACTTC
cdr3_aa: CASSSPEQAYF
clone_size: .
v_call: TRBV10-1
j_call: TRBJ2-7
cdr3_length: 11
d_call: .

cdr3_nt: TGTGCCAGCAGCGTAGAAGCGGGGGGGGACACGACGAACAATGAGCAGTTCTTC
cdr3_aa: CASSVEAGGDTTNNEQFF
clone_size: .
v_call: TRBV9
j_call: TRBJ2-1
cdr3_length: 18
d_call: TRBD2

cdr3_nt: TGTGCCAGCAGCACCTGGGACACATCTACGCAGTATTTT
cdr3_aa: CASSTWDTSTQYF
clone_size: .
v_call: TRBV5-6
j_call: TRBJ2-3
cdr3_length: 13
d_call: .

cdr3_nt: TGTGCCAGCAGCCCAAGGGACAGGGGGAGAAACACTGAAGCTTTCTTT
cdr3_aa: CASSPRDRGRNTEAFF
clone_size: .
v_call: TRBV11-2
j_call: TRBJ1-1
cdr3_length: 16
d_call: TRBD1

cdr3_nt: TGCGCCAGCAGCCAAGACCCACAGGGGAGCTCCTACAATGAGCAGTTCTTC
cdr3_aa: CASSQDPQGSSYNEQFF
clone_size: .
v_call: TRBV4-3
j_call: TRBJ2-1
cdr3_length: 17
d_call: TRBD1

cdr3_nt: TGTGCCAGCAGTGAAGGGGGGCGGGTTTATAATTCACCCCTCCACTTT
cdr3_aa: CASSEGGRVYNSPLHF
clone_size: .
v_call: TRBV2
j_call: TRBJ1-6
cdr3_length: 16
d_call: .

cdr3_nt: TGTGCCAGCGGGGCAGGGTTGGCCGGGGAGCTGTTTTTT
cdr3_aa: CASGAGLAGELFF
clone_size: .
v_call: TRBV6-5
j_call: TRBJ2-2
cdr3_length: 13
d_call: .

cdr3_nt: TGTGCCAGCAGCTTAATAGCGGGGGGGACTGAAGCTTTCTTT
cdr3_aa: CASSLIAGGTEAFF
clone_size: .
v_call: TRBV7-3
j_call: TRBJ1-1
cdr3_length: 14
d_call: .

cdr3_nt: TGTGCCATCAGGAGGACAGAACGGACCTACGAGCAGTACTTC
cdr3_aa: CAIRRTERTYEQYF
clone_size: .
v_call: TRBV10-3
j_call: TRBJ2-7
cdr3_length: 14
d_call: .

cdr3_nt: TGTGCCAGCAGTTGGGCGGACAGGGGCACTGAAGCTTTCTTT
cdr3_aa: CASSWADRGTEAFF
clone_size: .
v_call: TRBV6-2/TRBV6-3
j_call: TRBJ1-1
cdr3_length: 14
d_call: TRBD1

cdr3_nt: TGCGCCAGCAGCTTGGCCGAAGGGGGCATTGGCTACACCTTC
cdr3_aa: CASSLAEGGIGYTF
clone_size: .
v_call: TRBV5-1
j_call: TRBJ1-2
cdr3_length: 14
d_call: TRBD1

cdr3_nt: TGTGCCAGTATTTATAGGACAGGAATGAACACTGAAGCTTTCTTT
cdr3_aa: CASIYRTGMNTEAFF
clone_size: .
v_call: TRBV19
j_call: TRBJ1-1
cdr3_length: 15
d_call: TRBD1

cdr3_nt: TGTGCCCTTGGAACAGGGGGTACTGAAGCTTTCTTT
cdr3_aa: CALGTGGTEAFF
clone_size: .
v_call: TRBV28
j_call: TRBJ1-1
cdr3_length: 12
d_call: TRBD1

cdr3_nt: TGCGCCAGCAGCCTCCACGGGACTAGCGTCTACAATGAGCAGTTCTTC
cdr3_aa: CASSLHGTSVYNEQFF
clone_size: .
v_call: TRBV5-1
j_call: TRBJ2-1
cdr3_length: 16
d_call: TRBD2

cdr3_nt: TGTGCCAGCAGTCCTGCCGGGACAGAACCCTACGAGCAGTACTTC
cdr3_aa: CASSPAGTEPYEQYF
clone_size: .
v_call: TRBV7-2
j_call: TRBJ2-7
cdr3_length: 15
d_call: TRBD1

cdr3_nt: TGTGCCAGCAGGGCGGACAGTCAGGCTGAAGCTTTCTTT
cdr3_aa: CASRADSQAEAFF
clone_size: once
v_call: TRBV6-4
j_call: TRBJ1-1
cdr3_length: 13
d_call: .

cdr3_nt: TGTGCCAGTAAGAATAGGGGCGGTCACACCGGGGAGCTGTTTTTT
cdr3_aa: CASKNRGGHTGELFF
clone_size: few
v_call: TRBV19
j_call: TRBJ2-2
cdr3_length: 15
d_call: .

cdr3_nt: TGCGCCAGCAGCCCCCAGACAGAAACCAATTCACCCCTCCACTTT
cdr3_aa: CASSPQTETNSPLHF
clone_size: .
v_call: TRBV5-1
j_call: TRBJ1-6
cdr3_length: 15
d_call: .

cdr3_nt: TGTGCCAGCAGAGGGACAGTCTACGAGCAGTACTTC
cdr3_aa: CASRGTVYEQYF
clone_size: .
v_call: TRBV28
j_call: TRBJ2-7
cdr3_length: 12
d_call: TRBD1

cdr3_nt: TGTGCCAGCAGTTACAAGGGGCCTGGGAATGAGCAGTTCTTC
cdr3_aa: CASSYKGPGNEQFF
clone_size: .
v_call: TRBV6-6
j_call: TRBJ2-1
cdr3_length: 14
d_call: .

cdr3_nt: TGTGCCAGCAGCTTGATTCCCGCAACCCAGTATGGCTACACCTTC
cdr3_aa: CASSLIPATQYGYTF
clone_size: .
v_call: TRBV7-2
j_call: TRBJ1-2
cdr3_length: 15
d_call: .

cdr3_nt: TGTGCCAGCAGCTTATTCCTAGCGGGGGGGCCGAGTAATGAGCAGTTCTTC
cdr3_aa: CASSLFLAGGPSNEQFF
clone_size: .
v_call: TRBV7-8
j_call: TRBJ2-1
cdr3_length: 17
d_call: TRBD2

cdr3_nt: TGTGCCAGCAGCCTAACCACAGGGAGCGGTGGCTACACCTTC
cdr3_aa: CASSLTTGSGGYTF
clone_size: once
v_call: TRBV7-3
j_call: TRBJ1-2
cdr3_length: 14
d_call: .

cdr3_nt: TGTGCCAGCAGCGTAGCCTGGGACAGTCTGGCCTATGGCTACACCTTC
cdr3_aa: CASSVAWDSLAYGYTF
clone_size: few
v_call: TRBV9
j_call: TRBJ1-2
cdr3_length: 16
d_call: TRBD1

cdr3_nt: TGTGCCAGCAGCCACAGGACTAGCTCAGATACGCAGTATTTT
cdr3_aa: CASSHRTSSDTQYF
clone_size: .
v_call: TRBV3-1/TRBV3-2
j_call: TRBJ2-3
cdr3_length: 14
d_call: TRBD2

cdr3_nt: TGTGCCAGCAGCCCCCATGGGGGGGCAGCCCCAGAGACCCAGTACTTC
cdr3_aa: CASSPHGGAAPETQYF
clone_size: .
v_call: TRBV7-8
j_call: TRBJ2-5
cdr3_length: 16
d_call: .

cdr3_nt: TGTGCCAGCAGCCTTCGTCCAGGGGGAACTAATGAAAAACTGTTTTTT
cdr3_aa: CASSLRPGGTNEKLFF
clone_size: .
v_call: TRBV9
j_call: TRBJ1-4
cdr3_length: 16
d_call: TRBD1

cdr3_nt: TGTGCCAGCAGCTTAAGGGGGGACTCGAGCTCCTACAATGAGCAGTTCTTC
cdr3_aa: CASSLRGDSSSYNEQFF
clone_size: once
v_call: TRBV7-3
j_call: TRBJ2-1
cdr3_length: 17
d_call: .

cdr3_nt: TGTGCCAGCAGTTTCGTCGGTGGCTACACCTTC
cdr3_aa: CASSFVGGYTF
clone_size: .
v_call: TRBV28
j_call: TRBJ1-2
cdr3_length: 11
d_call: .

cdr3_nt: TGCGCCAGCAGACCCAGCGGGGGCCAGACCTACAATGAGCAGTTCTTC
cdr3_aa: CASRPSGGQTYNEQFF
clone_size: .
v_call: TRBV5-1
j_call: TRBJ2-1
cdr3_length: 16
d_call: TRBD2

cdr3_nt: TGTGCCAGCAGCTTAGAGTGGGAACGGACAGCCCCCCAGCATTTT
cdr3_aa: CASSLEWERTAPQHF
clone_size: .
v_call: TRBV7-2
j_call: TRBJ1-5
cdr3_length: 15
d_call: .

cdr3_nt: TGTGCCAGCAGCCAGTCCTCCTACGAGCAGTACTTC
cdr3_aa: CASSQSSYEQYF
clone_size: .
v_call: TRBV6-5
j_call: TRBJ2-7
cdr3_length: 12
d_call: .

cdr3_nt: TGTGCTAGCGCCAGTGGTGGGGGGGGTGAGACCCAGTACTTC
cdr3_aa: CASASGGGGETQYF
clone_size: .
v_call: TRBV7-7
j_call: TRBJ2-5
cdr3_length: 14
d_call: TRBD2

cdr3_nt: TGTGCCAGCAGCTATAAGGACAGGGGAAGTGGTTCACCCCTCCACTTT
cdr3_aa: CASSYKDRGSGSPLHF
clone_size: .
v_call: TRBV2
j_call: TRBJ1-6
cdr3_length: 16
d_call: TRBD1

cdr3_nt: TGTGCCAGCACCCCAATCCCCAGGGGAAGTTATGGCTACACCTTC
cdr3_aa: CASTPIPRGSYGYTF
clone_size: .
v_call: TRBV6-2/TRBV6-3
j_call: TRBJ1-2
cdr3_length: 15
d_call: .

cdr3_nt: TGTGCCAGCAGCTTAAGCCCCGGACAGGGCACAGATACGCAGTATTTT
cdr3_aa: CASSLSPGQGTDTQYF
clone_size: .
v_call: TRBV7-9
j_call: TRBJ2-3
cdr3_length: 16
d_call: TRBD1

cdr3_nt: TGTGCCAGCAGTAGGGACAGAACACTGGGTCAGCCCCAGCATTTT
cdr3_aa: CASSRDRTLGQPQHF
clone_size: .
v_call: TRBV2
j_call: TRBJ1-5
cdr3_length: 15
d_call: TRBD1

cdr3_nt: TGTGCCAGCAGCTCCTATCTGGGCACAACTAATGAAAAACTGTTTTTT
cdr3_aa: CASSSYLGTTNEKLFF
clone_size: .
v_call: TRBV3-1/TRBV3-2
j_call: TRBJ1-4
cdr3_length: 16
d_call: .

cdr3_nt: TGTGCCAGCAGTCCCGGGAACCAGGCTCCGGAACGTTTT
cdr3_aa: CASSPGNQAPERF
clone_size: few
v_call: TRBV12-3/TRBV12-4
j_call: TRBJ1-1
cdr3_length: 13
d_call: .

cdr3_nt: TGCGCCAGCACTCCCGCGGCGGGACAGGGGGGAGATACGCAGTATTTT
cdr3_aa: CASTPAAGQGGDTQYF
clone_size: .
v_call: TRBV4-1
j_call: TRBJ2-3
cdr3_length: 16
d_call: TRBD1